Presented here are 28 T cell receptor beta chains from one specimen sequenced in a study (dated by TCRdb to about 2015). The protocol used for the library was multiplex PCR. TCRdb shows the sequencer as Ion Torrent PGM. Adaptor-ligated barcode primers were used to amplify TRBV12-4/TRBJ1-2 clonotypes in the roughly 25-patient analysis. The public sequencing data were trimmed at Q25 with fastp and processed into clonotypes with MiXCR by TCRdb, which kept only in-frame beta chains. Identical CDR3 protein sequences are pooled into one entry, listed with their most common genes and DNA. Counted in this sample were 450 or so distinct CDR3 sequences; approximately 22% of them appeared once. More than 14% of the sample rests with the top ten. What was sequenced was memory CD4+ T cells sorted from blood. The sample's cell subset or site label, in plain terms: memory CD4+ T cells, CD4+CD45RO+CD25-. The receptors here all came from a female donor with breast cancer.

This clonotype is termed large. This chain connects TRBV12-3 or TRBV12-4 to TRBJ1-2, with TRBD1 matching 10 bases. The CDR3 is made up of 16 amino acids. V lost 8 bases and J lost 3; bases outside the gene matches: 12. For the CDR3, the DNA is TGTGCCAGCGGGAACCGGGACAGGGGTAGAGACTATGGCTACACCTTC. Protein product: CASGNRDRGRDYGYTF.

This clonotype is large. This chain links TRBV12-3 or TRBV12-4 with TRBJ1-2, with a possible D match to TRBD1 (5 bases). The CDR3 has 11 residues. CDR3 in DNA: TGTGCAGTCGGCAGGGACTATGGCTACACCTTC. Its protein is CAVGRDYGYTF.

This rearrangement joins TRBV12-3 or TRBV12-4 to TRBJ1-2, with a tentative D call TRBD1 (5 bases). The V gene lost 6 bases and the J gene lost 9 bases, with 11 bases spanning the gap. This CDR3 comprises 11 residues. The CDR3 loop reads CASRTVGRYTF. For the CDR3, the DNA is TGTGCCAGCAGGACAGTGGGTCGCTACACCTTC.

In this sample, this clonotype is large. The chain is built from TRBV12-3 or TRBV12-4 and TRBJ1-2; tentative D call: TRBD1 (5 bases). The CDR3 runs to 14 residues. The V and J ends lost 1 base and 0 bases respectively, with 6 bases between them. As DNA, the CDR3 is TGTGCCAGCAGTTTAGAGACAGCTAACTATGGCTACACCTTC. This codes for CASSLETANYGYTF.

By its share, this clonotype is large. The V and J genes are TRBV12-3 or TRBV12-4 and TRBJ1-2; D is uncertain. There are 15 residues in the CDR3. With 6 bases removed from V and 0 bases from J, the gap between germline ends came to 14 bases. CDR3 DNA sequence: TGTGCCAGCAGCCTTGCGTCTAAAGCTAACTATGGCTACACCTTC. It encodes CASSLASKANYGYTF.

This clonotype is termed large. The genes are TRBV12-3 or TRBV12-4 and TRBJ1-2, with D unresolved. The CDR3 extends over 12 amino acids. Deletions cut 5 bases from V and 7 bases from J, with 11 bases between. The CDR3 reads CASSIGGAGYTF. CDR3 DNA sequence: TGTGCCAGCAGTATCGGAGGTGCTGGCTACACCTTC.

The chain joins TRBV12-3 or TRBV12-4 to TRBJ1-2; TRBD1 agrees at 9 bases. The trim removed 6 bases at V and 7 bases at J, leaving 3 bases unmatched. The CDR3 length is 12 residues. Here the CDR3 reads CASSPDRGGYTF. CDR3 nucleotide sequence: TGTGCCAGCAGCCCGGACAGGGGTGGCTACACCTTC.

This clonotype is labeled medium-sized. The rearrangement links TRBV12-3 or TRBV12-4 to TRBJ1-2, with D unresolved. V lost 1 base and J lost 8, with 11 bases in between. The CDR3 covers 13 residues. CDR3 bases: TGTGCCAGCAGTTTAGAAGTGAAGGAAGGCTACACCTTC. As protein: CASSLEVKEGYTF.

This clonotype is medium-sized. The gene calls are TRBV12-3 or TRBV12-4 and TRBJ1-2; D is ambiguous. CDR3 length: 13 amino acids. The V and J ends lost 2 bases and 6 bases respectively, with 10 bases between them. CDR3 region: CASSLTWNHGYTF. The CDR3 bases are TGTGCCAGCAGTTTAACCTGGAATCATGGCTACACCTTC.

This clonotype is large in the sample. V usage is TRBV12-3 or TRBV12-4 and J usage is TRBJ1-2, with 7 bases that match TRBD1. The CDR3 loop spans 15 amino acids. After removal of 5 bases from V and 2 bases from J, the junction contained 8 bases not matched to a gene. The CDR3 DNA sequence: TGTGCCAGCAGTCGGGACAGTTCGTGGAACTATGGCTACACCTTC. It translates to CASSRDSSWNYGYTF.

Judged by abundance, this clonotype is large. The chain links TRBV12-3 or TRBV12-4 to TRBJ1-2, with 7 positions matching TRBD1. The trim removed 6 bases at V and 8 bases at J, leaving 6 bases unmatched. This CDR3 is built from 12 residues. The DNA of the CDR3 is TGTGCCAGCAGGACAGGGTTGAGCGGCTACACCTTC. It codes for CASRTGLSGYTF.

V is TRBV12-3 or TRBV12-4 and J is TRBJ1-2, with 8 bases lining up with TRBD1. V trimming: 6 bases; J trimming: 1 base; junction bases outside the gene matches: 7. The length of the CDR3 is 15 residues. CDR3 DNA: TGTGCCAGCAGCCGAGGGACAGGCGATAACTATGGCTACACCTTC. Translated, it gives CASSRGTGDNYGYTF.

The V call is TRBV12-3 or TRBV12-4, the J call TRBJ1-2; D gene uncertain. V was pared by 5 bases and J by 10 bases, with 14 bases between. CDR3 length: 12 amino acids. The CDR3 sequence: CASSPGRDYYTF. CDR3 in DNA: TGTGCCAGCAGTCCCGGGAGAGACTACTACACCTTC.

This clonotype is termed large (0.1 to 1%). V usage is TRBV12-3 or TRBV12-4 and J usage is TRBJ1-2; D uncertain. This CDR3 comprises 13 residues. V dropped 4 bases and J dropped 3 bases, with 9 bases sitting between them. Written as DNA, the CDR3 is TGTGCCAGCAGTTCGGCAGGTGACTATGGCTACACCTTC. Translated: CASSSAGDYGYTF.

In its sample, this clonotype is large. The rearrangement joins TRBV12-3 or TRBV12-4 to TRBJ1-2, with TRBD1 matching 7 bases. This CDR3 is built from 12 residues. The J segment lost 6 bases and the V segment lost 6 bases, leaving 4 bases of the junction unmatched. The CDR3 loop reads CASSLTGDGYTF. In DNA form, the CDR3 reads TGTGCCAGCAGCCTAACAGGGGATGGCTACACCTTC.

By share of the sample, this clonotype is large. This chain uses TRBV12-3 or TRBV12-4 with TRBJ1-2; D gene uncertain. V was shortened by 3 bases and J by 6 bases, with 11 bases between the two germline ends. There are 13 residues in the CDR3. The CDR3 region is CASSFRGWDGYTF. The CDR3 DNA reads TGTGCCAGCAGTTTCCGTGGATGGGATGGCTACACCTTC.

Relative to its sample, this clonotype is large. The rearrangement links TRBV12-3 or TRBV12-4 to TRBJ1-2; D possibly corresponds to TRBD1 (6 bases). The CDR3 spans 12 residues. Deletions cut 7 bases from V and 4 bases from J, with 10 bases between. CDR3 protein: CASNQGFYGYTF. The CDR3 coding sequence is TGTGCCAGCAACCAGGGGTTCTATGGCTACACCTTC.

This clonotype was detected only a few times. V and J are TRBV12-3 or TRBV12-4 and TRBJ1-2; tentative D call: TRBD1 (5 bases). V was cut by 5 bases and J by 5 bases, with 12 bases left in between. There are 13 residues in the CDR3. The CDR3 DNA reads as TGTGCCAGCAGTAGAGACGAGGGGTATGGCTACACCTTC. This encodes CASSRDEGYGYTF.

In regard to this clonotype: Relative to the germline gene, one junction end is altered; a read error may explain this. J is TRBJ1-2 and V is TRBV12-3 or TRBV12-4; D gene ambiguous. This CDR3 is 11 amino acids long. CDR3 sequence reads: CASSLGQDLAF. For the CDR3, the DNA is TGTGCCAGCAGTTTAGGTCAAGACCTCGCCTTC.

In the case of this clonotype: A much larger clonotype is one base distant, so this may be a read error. The chain joins TRBV12-3 or TRBV12-4 to TRBJ1-2; the D gene is possibly TRBD1 (5 bases). This CDR3 is 15 amino acids long. V was shortened by 6 bases and J by 0 bases, with 14 bases between the two germline ends. The CDR3 region is CASSQGERANYGYTF. The CDR3 nucleotides read TGTGCCAGCAGCCAAGGGGAGCGGGCTAACTATGGCTACACCTTC.

This clonotype is large in the sample. The rearrangement links TRBV12-3 or TRBV12-4 to TRBJ1-2, with D tentatively TRBD1 (5 bases). Trimming took 6 bases from V and 8 from J, leaving 16 bases between them. The CDR3 runs 13 residues. The CDR3 is CASRITGSIGYTF. DNA for the CDR3: TGTGCCAGCAGGATAACAGGTTCCATCGGCTACACCTTC.

In this sample, this clonotype is large. V gene TRBV12-3 or TRBV12-4 combines with J gene TRBJ1-2; D is unclear. V was cut by 6 bases and J by 4 bases, with 18 bases left in between. The CDR3 is 15 residues long. The CDR3 loop reads CASSSVRLYGYGYTF. In DNA, the CDR3 is TGTGCCAGCAGCTCCGTTCGGCTGTACGGCTATGGCTACACCTTC.

This chain links TRBV12-3 or TRBV12-4 with TRBJ1-2, with D unclear. V lost 3 bases to trimming and J lost 6 bases, with 11 bases between them. The CDR3 consists of 13 residues. DNA of the CDR3: TGTGCCAGCAGTTTGGGTCCGGGAAATGGCTACACCTTC. Protein: CASSLGPGNGYTF.

This clonotype ranks as large. The chain couples TRBV12-3 or TRBV12-4 to TRBJ1-2; a weak D match, TRBD1 (5 bases). The CDR3 has 15 residues. V gave up 2 bases and J gave up 8 bases, with 18 bases separating them. The CDR3 sequence: CASSLNRRVVSGYTF. DNA of the CDR3: TGTGCCAGCAGTTTAAACCGCAGGGTAGTTAGCGGCTACACCTTC.

This clonotype is large. V usage is TRBV12-3 or TRBV12-4 and J usage is TRBJ1-2; D remains unclear. The ends were cut back, 7 bases at V and 0 bases at J, with 15 bases in the middle. This CDR3 comprises 15 residues. CDR3 coding DNA: TGTGCCAGCACTATTCGAGGGTGGCCTAACTATGGCTACACCTTC. Its protein is CASTIRGWPNYGYTF.

This clonotype is large in the sample. The rearrangement joins TRBV12-3 or TRBV12-4 to TRBJ1-2; no reliable D call. With 3 bases removed from V and 4 bases from J, the gap between germline ends came to 9 bases. CDR3 length: 13 residues. In DNA form, the CDR3 reads TGTGCCAGCAGTTTTATGGCGACCTATGGCTACACCTTC. Translating it yields CASSFMATYGYTF.

The V and J genes are TRBV12-3 or TRBV12-4 and TRBJ1-2; 7 bases map to TRBD1. There are 14 residues in the CDR3. V shed 6 bases and J 0 bases; nucleotides not matched to a gene: 4. The CDR3 bases are TGTGCCAGCAGCCTGGGACAGACTAACTATGGCTACACCTTC. As protein: CASSLGQTNYGYTF.

This clonotype qualifies as large. This chain uses TRBV12-3 or TRBV12-4 with TRBJ1-2, with TRBD1 identical over 8 bases. The CDR3 consists of 14 residues. The J segment lost 4 bases and the V segment lost 6 bases, leaving 7 bases of the junction unmatched. CDR3 sequence (DNA): TGTGCCAGCAGCCCGACAGGGGCCCGCTATGGCTACACCTTC. Protein product: CASSPTGARYGYTF.